This T cell receptor beta chain was sequenced in a study of neurological immune-mediated disorders. Findings and caveats of the study: No CDR3 amino acid sequences recurred among expanded clones across subjects, suggesting private repertoires in all groups.

This clonotype was observed at least ten times. Its target is unknown. Germline V gives CDR1 MNHEY, CDR2 SMNVEV (reference sequence). The CDR3 sequence is 17 residues long. V lost 7 bases and J lost 7; bases outside the gene matches: 13. Synthesis of cDNA used 5'RACE (with 10-nucleotide random UMIs). TCRdb recomputed calls from the 5' RACE reads with MiXCR, one row per CDR3 protein. The sample consists of tens of thousands of distinct CDR3 sequences, around 4.8% of them appearing once. The specimen sequenced was PBMCs. This clonotype originated in a woman aged 45-65 years with multiple sclerosis. J is TRBJ1-6 and V is TRBV27; 10 bases line up with TRBD1. The CDR3 DNA reads TGTGCCAGCAAAATCAATATCGGGACAGGGGAGAATTCACCCCTCCACTTT. Translation gives CASKINIGTGENSPLHF.